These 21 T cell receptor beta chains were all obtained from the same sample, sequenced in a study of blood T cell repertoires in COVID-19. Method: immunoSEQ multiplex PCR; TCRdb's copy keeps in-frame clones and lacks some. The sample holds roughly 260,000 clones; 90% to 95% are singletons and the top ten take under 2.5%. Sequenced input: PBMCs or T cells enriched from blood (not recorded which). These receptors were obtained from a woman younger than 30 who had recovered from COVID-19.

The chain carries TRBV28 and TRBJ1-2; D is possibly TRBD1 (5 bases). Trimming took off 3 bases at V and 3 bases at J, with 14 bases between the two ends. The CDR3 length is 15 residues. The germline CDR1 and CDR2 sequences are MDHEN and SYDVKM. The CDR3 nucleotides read TGTGCCAGCAGTTTGGGGATCAGGGTACACTATGGCTACACCTTC. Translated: CASSLGIRVHYGYTF.

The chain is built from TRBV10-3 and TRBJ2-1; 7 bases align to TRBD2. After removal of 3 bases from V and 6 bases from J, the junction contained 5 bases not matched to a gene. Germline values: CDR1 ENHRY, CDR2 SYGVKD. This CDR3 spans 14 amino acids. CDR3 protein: CAISEGLAANEQFF. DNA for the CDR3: TGTGCCATCAGTGAAGGGCTAGCGGCCAATGAGCAGTTCTTC.

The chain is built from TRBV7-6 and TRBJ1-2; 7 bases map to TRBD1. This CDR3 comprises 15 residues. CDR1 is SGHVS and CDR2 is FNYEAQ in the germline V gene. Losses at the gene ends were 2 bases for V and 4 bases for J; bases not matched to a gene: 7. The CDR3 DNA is TGTGCCAGCAGCTTAATAGGGGGCCGATGCTATGGCTACACCTTC. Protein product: CASSLIGGRCYGYTF.

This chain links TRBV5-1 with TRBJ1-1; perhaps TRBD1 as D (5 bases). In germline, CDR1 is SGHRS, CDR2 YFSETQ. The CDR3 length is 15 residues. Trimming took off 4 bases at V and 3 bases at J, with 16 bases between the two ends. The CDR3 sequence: CASSLQTLGDTEAFF. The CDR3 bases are TGCGCCAGCAGCCTTCAGACCCTAGGGGACACTGAAGCTTTCTTT.

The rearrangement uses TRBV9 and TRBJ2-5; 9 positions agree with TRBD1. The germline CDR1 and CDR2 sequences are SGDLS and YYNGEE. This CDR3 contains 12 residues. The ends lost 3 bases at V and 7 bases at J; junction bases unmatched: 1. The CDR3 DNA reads TGTGCCAGCAGCGGACAGGGGGGGACCCAGTACTTC. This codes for CASSGQGGTQYF. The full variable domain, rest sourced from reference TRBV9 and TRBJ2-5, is DSGVTQTPKHLITATGQRVTLRCSPRSGDLSVYWYQQSLDQGLQFLIQYYNGEERAKGNILERFSAQQFPDLHSELNLSSLELGDSALYFCASSGQGGTQYFGPGTRLLVL.

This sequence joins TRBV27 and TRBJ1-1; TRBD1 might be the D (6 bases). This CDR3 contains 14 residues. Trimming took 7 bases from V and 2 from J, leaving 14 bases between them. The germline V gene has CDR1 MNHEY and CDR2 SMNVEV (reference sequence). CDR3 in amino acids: CASTQGKGNTEAFF. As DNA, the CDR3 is TGTGCCAGCACGCAGGGGAAGGGAAACACTGAAGCTTTCTTT.

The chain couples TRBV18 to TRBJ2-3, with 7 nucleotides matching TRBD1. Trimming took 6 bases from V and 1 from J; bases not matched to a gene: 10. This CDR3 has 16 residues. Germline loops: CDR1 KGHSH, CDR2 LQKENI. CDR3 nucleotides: TGTGCCAGCTCTGCAATGTTAACAGGGGGCACAGATACGCAGTATTTT. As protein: CASSAMLTGGTDTQYF.

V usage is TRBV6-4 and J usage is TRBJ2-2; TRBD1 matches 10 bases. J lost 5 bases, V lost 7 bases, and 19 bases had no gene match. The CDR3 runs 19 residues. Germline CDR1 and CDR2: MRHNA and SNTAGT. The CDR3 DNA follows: TGTGCCAGCACTCCCCGGTACCGGACAGGGGGTTATAAAACCGGGGAGCTGTTTTTT. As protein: CASTPRYRTGGYKTGELFF.

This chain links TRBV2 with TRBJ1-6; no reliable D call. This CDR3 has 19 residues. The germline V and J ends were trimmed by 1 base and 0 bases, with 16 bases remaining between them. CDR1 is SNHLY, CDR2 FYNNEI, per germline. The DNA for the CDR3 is TGTGCCAGCAGTGAAGACAGCCTCGTAATTAGCTCCTATAATTCACCCCTCCACTTT. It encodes CASSEDSLVISSYNSPLHF.

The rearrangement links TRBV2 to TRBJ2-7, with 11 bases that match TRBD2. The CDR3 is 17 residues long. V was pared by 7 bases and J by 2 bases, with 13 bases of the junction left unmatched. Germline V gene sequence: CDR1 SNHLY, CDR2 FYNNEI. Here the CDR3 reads CASTLGLAALSTYEQYF. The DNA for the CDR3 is TGTGCCAGCACACTGGGACTAGCGGCCTTATCTACCTACGAGCAGTACTTC. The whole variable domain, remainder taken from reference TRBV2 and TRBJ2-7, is EPEVTQTPSHQVTQMGQEVILRCVPISNHLYFYWYRQILGQKVEFLVSFYNNEISEKSEIFDDQFSVERPDGSNFTLKIRSTKLEDSAMYFCASTLGLAALSTYEQYFGPGTRLTVT.

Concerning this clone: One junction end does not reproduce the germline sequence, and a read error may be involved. This chain's CDR3 is CASSVGGGGGYTF. The CDR3 DNA reads as TGTGCCAGCAGCGTAGGAGGGGGTGGGGGCTACACCTTC. This chain connects TRBV13 to TRBJ1-2, with TRBD1 as a possible D gene (6 bases). Germline CDR1 PRHDT, CDR2 FYEKMQ (reference sequence). This CDR3 spans 13 amino acids. The full variable domain, completed using reference TRBV13 and TRBJ1-2, is AAGVIQSPRHLIKEKRETATLKCYPIPRHDTVYWYQQGPGQDPQFLISFYEKMQSDKGSIPDRFSAQQFSDYHSELNMSSLELGDSALYFCASSVGGGGGYTFGSGTRLTVV.

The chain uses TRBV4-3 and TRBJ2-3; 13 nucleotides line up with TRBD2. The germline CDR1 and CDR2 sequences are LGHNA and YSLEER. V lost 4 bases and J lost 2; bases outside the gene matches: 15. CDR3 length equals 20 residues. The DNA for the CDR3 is TGCGCCAGCAGCCGCCGTACTAGCGGGGGGGTTCCCTGGTACACAGATACGCAGTATTTT. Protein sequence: CASSRRTSGGVPWYTDTQYF.

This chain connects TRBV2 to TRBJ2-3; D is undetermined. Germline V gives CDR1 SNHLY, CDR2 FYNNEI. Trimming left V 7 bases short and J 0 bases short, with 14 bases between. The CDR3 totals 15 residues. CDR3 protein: CASINRVASTDTQYF. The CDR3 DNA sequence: TGTGCCAGCATTAACAGAGTCGCTAGCACAGATACGCAGTATTTT.

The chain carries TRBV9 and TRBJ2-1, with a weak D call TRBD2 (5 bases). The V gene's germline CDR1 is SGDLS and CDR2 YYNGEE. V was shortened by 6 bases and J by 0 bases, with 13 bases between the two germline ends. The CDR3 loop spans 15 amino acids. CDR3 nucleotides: TGTGCCAGCAACCAAGCGGCGAGCTCCTACAATGAGCAGTTCTTC. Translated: CASNQAASSYNEQFF.

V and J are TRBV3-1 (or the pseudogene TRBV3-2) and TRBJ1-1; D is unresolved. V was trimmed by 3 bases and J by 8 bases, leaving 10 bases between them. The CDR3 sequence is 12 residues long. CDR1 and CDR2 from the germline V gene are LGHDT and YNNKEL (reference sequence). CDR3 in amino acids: CASSHGSGEAFF. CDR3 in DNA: TGTGCCAGCAGCCATGGGAGTGGGGAAGCTTTCTTT.

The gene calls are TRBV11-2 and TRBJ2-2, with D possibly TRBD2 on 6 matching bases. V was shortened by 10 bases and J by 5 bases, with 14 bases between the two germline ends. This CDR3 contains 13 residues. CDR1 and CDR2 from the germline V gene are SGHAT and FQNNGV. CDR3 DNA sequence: TGTGCCATCACCGGGAGAAGGACCGGGGAGCTGTTTTTT. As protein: CAITGRRTGELFF.

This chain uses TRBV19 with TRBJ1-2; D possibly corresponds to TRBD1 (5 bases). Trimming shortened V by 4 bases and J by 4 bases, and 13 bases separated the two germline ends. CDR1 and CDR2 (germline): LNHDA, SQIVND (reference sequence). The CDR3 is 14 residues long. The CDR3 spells CASSRGGRVYGYTF. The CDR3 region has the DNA TGTGCCAGTAGTAGAGGCGGCAGGGTCTATGGCTACACCTTC.

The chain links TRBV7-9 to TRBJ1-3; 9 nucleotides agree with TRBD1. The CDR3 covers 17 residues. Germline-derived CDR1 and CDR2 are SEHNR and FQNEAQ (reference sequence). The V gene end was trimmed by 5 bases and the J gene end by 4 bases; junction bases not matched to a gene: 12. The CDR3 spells CASSGDRESSRGNTIYF. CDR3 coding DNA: TGTGCCAGCAGCGGGGACAGGGAGTCATCTCGAGGAAACACCATATATTTT.

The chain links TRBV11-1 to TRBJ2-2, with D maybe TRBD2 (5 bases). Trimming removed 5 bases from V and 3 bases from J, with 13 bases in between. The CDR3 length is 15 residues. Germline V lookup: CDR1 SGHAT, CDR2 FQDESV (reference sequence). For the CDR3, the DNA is TGTGCCAGCAGCCTCGGGGAGTTAGACACCGGGGAGCTGTTTTTT. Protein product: CASSLGELDTGELFF.

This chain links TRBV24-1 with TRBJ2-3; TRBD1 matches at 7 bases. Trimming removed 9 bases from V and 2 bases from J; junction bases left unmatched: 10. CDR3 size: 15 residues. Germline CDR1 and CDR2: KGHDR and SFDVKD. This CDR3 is CATSFRTGPTDTQYF. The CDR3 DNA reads TGTGCCACCTCTTTTCGGACAGGCCCCACAGATACGCAGTATTTT.

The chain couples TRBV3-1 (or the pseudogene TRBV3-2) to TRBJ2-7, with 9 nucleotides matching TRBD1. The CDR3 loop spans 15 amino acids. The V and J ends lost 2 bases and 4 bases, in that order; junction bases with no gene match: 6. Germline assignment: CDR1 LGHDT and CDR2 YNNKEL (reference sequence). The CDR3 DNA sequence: TGTGCCAGCAGCCAATTTGGACAGGGGCTGTACGAGCAGTACTTC. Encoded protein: CASSQFGQGLYEQYF.